Below, 31 T cell receptor beta chains from the same sample are listed, as sequenced in a study of cytomegalovirus exposure and HLA in healthy donors. In the PCR, 60 Vbeta and 13 Jbeta primers were used. Measured with immunoSEQ multiplex PCR; TCRdb has only the in-frame clones, and not every one. In the table there are under 150,000 clones, about 78% of which are singletons. Input material: PBMCs. These receptors were obtained from a middle-aged man in good health and CMV-seropositive.

This chain uses TRBV7-9 with TRBJ1-4, with D possibly TRBD1 on 6 matching bases. Trimming pared 2 bases from V and 8 bases from J, leaving 15 bases between. Germline CDR1 is SEHNR and CDR2 is FQNEAQ (reference sequence). This CDR3 contains 15 residues. The CDR3 DNA is TGTGCCAGCAGCTTATGGTCAGGGGTCGGGGAAAAACTGTTTTTT. Its translation: CASSLWSGVGEKLFF.

This chain joins TRBV7-8 and TRBJ1-5; D unresolved. This CDR3 comprises 15 residues. With 1 base removed from V and 5 bases from J, the gap between germline ends came to 12 bases. Germline V CDR1 and CDR2: SGHVS, FQNEAQ. In nucleotides, the CDR3 is TGTGCCAGCAGCTTAGTCAGGCACAATGATCAGCCCCAGCATTTT. It is translated as CASSLVRHNDQPQHF. The full variable domain, its missing parts supplied by reference TRBV7-8 and TRBJ1-5, is GAGVSQSPRYKVAKRGQDVALRCDPISGHVSLFWYQQALGQGPEFLTYFQNEAQLDKSGLPSDRFFAERPEGSVSTLKIQRTQQEDSAVYLCASSLVRHNDQPQHFGDGTRLSIL.

The chain recombines TRBV6-1 with TRBJ1-2, with 10 bases fitting TRBD1. This CDR3 has 14 amino acids. Germline CDR1 and CDR2: MNHNS and SASEGT. The V gene end was trimmed by 7 bases and the J gene end by 3 bases; junction bases not matched to a gene: 5. The CDR3 reads CASTMDRGDYGYTF. CDR3 sequence (DNA): TGTGCCAGCACCATGGACAGGGGGGACTATGGCTACACCTTC.

This chain uses TRBV19 with TRBJ2-4, with D possibly being TRBD1 (5 bases). The CDR3 has 14 amino acids. Germline V lookup: CDR1 LNHDA, CDR2 SQIVND (reference sequence). V was cut by 3 bases and J by 2 bases, with 8 bases left in between. The CDR3 sequence is CASSIPGTKNIQYF. In DNA, the CDR3 is TGTGCCAGTAGTATCCCAGGGACCAAAAACATTCAGTACTTC.

The chain is built from TRBV29-1 and TRBJ2-7; 7 bases fit TRBD1. V was clipped by 4 bases and J by 2 bases; unmatched bases: 8. The germline gives CDR1 SQVTM, CDR2 ANQGSEA. The CDR3 contains 14 residues. The CDR3 protein is CSVVEAGGPYEQYF. The CDR3 nucleotides are TGCAGCGTTGTCGAGGCAGGGGGACCCTACGAGCAGTACTTC.

This clone was counted between two and nine times. The chain employs TRBV5-6 and TRBJ1-4; a weak D match, TRBD1 (5 bases). V gave up 2 bases and J gave up 1 base, with 9 bases separating them. The CDR3 runs to 15 residues. Germline V gives CDR1 SGHDT, CDR2 YYEEEE. This CDR3 is CASSLTGGTNEKLFF. CDR3 nucleotides: TGTGCCAGCAGCTTAACGGGGGGAACTAATGAAAAACTGTTTTTT.

The genes are TRBV5-1 and TRBJ1-1, with no clear D. V was trimmed by 0 bases and J by 0 bases, leaving 9 bases between them. The germline V gene has CDR1 SGHRS and CDR2 YFSETQ. The CDR3 is made up of 15 amino acids. The CDR3 sequence: CASSLVPGLNTEAFF. CDR3 DNA: TGCGCCAGCAGCTTGGTTCCAGGATTGAACACTGAAGCTTTCTTT.

J is TRBJ2-3 and V is TRBV9; D remains unclear. V lost 2 bases and J lost 8, with 6 bases in between. CDR3 length: 11 amino acids. CDR1 and CDR2 (germline): SGDLS, YYNGEE. The CDR3 DNA sequence: TGTGCCAGCAGCGTGTCCGGTACGCAGTATTTT. It codes for CASSVSGTQYF.

This sequence joins TRBV6-5 and TRBJ1-1, with a possible D match to TRBD1 (6 bases). Germline CDR1 is MNHEY and CDR2 is SVGAGI. V lost 6 bases and J 1 base, leaving 9 bases between the germline ends. The CDR3 covers 13 residues. The CDR3 here is CASRLGQNTEAFF. CDR3 DNA sequence: TGTGCCAGCAGGCTGGGACAGAACACTGAAGCTTTCTTT.

The chain has TRBV9 and TRBJ1-4; D uncertain. Germline V gene sequence: CDR1 SGDLS, CDR2 YYNGEE. Trimming stripped 0 bases from V and 0 bases from J, with 12 bases between. CDR3 length: 17 residues. The CDR3: CASSVAAGSTTNEKLFF. The CDR3 nucleotides are TGTGCCAGCAGCGTAGCGGCAGGATCGACAACTAATGAAAAACTGTTTTTT.

The chain joins TRBV18 to TRBJ2-2; 11 bases map to TRBD1. In germline, CDR1 is KGHSH, CDR2 LQKENI. Trimming cost V 5 bases and J 6 bases; bases outside gene matches: 14. This CDR3 comprises 18 residues. CDR3 sequence: CASSGPYTGQGEAGELFF. The CDR3 nucleotides read TGTGCCAGCTCAGGCCCCTACACGGGACAGGGGGAAGCCGGGGAGCTGTTTTTT.

In regard to this clone: Other DNA variants within this sample encode the same CDR3. V usage is TRBV5-6 and J usage is TRBJ2-7; perhaps TRBD2 as D (6 bases). The CDR3 covers 13 residues. V lost 2 bases and J 3 bases, leaving 9 bases between the germline ends. Per germline, CDR1 SGHDT and CDR2 YYEEEE. CDR3 sequence: CASSLTGGYEQYF. For the CDR3, the DNA is TGTGCCAGCAGCTTAACCGGGGGCTACGAGCAGTACTTC.

The rearrangement links TRBV2 to TRBJ2-7, with a tentative D call TRBD1 (7 bases). The CDR3 length is 14 residues. The V end was cut by 8 bases, the J end by 6 bases, with 20 bases between. Per the germline V gene, CDR1 is SNHLY and CDR2 is FYNNEI. CDR3 protein: CASGGTAPSGEQYF. The DNA for the CDR3 is TGTGCCAGCGGGGGGACAGCCCCTTCGGGCGAGCAGTACTTC.

The CDR3 nucleotides read TGTGCCAGCAGCTTAGCTGGACAGGTTAATGAAAAACTGTTTTTT. It codes for CASSLAGQVNEKLFF. The chain has TRBV7-8 and TRBJ1-4; 7 bases line up with TRBD1. Germline V CDR1 and CDR2: SGHVS, FQNEAQ. The V and J ends lost 0 bases and 4 bases, in that order; junction bases with no gene match: 2. This CDR3 has 15 amino acids.

The rearrangement uses TRBV7-9 and TRBJ2-5; 8 bases agree with TRBD2. The CDR3 is made up of 17 amino acids. CDR1 and CDR2 from the germline V gene are SEHNR and FQNEAQ (reference sequence). V lost 5 bases, J lost 4 bases, and 15 bases stayed unmatched. CDR3 protein: CASSPGAGGQSRETQYF. For the CDR3, the DNA is TGTGCCAGCAGCCCGGGTGCGGGGGGCCAGAGCAGAGAGACCCAGTACTTC.

The chain joins TRBV6-1 to TRBJ2-5; D perhaps matches TRBD1 (6 bases). Germline values: CDR1 MNHNS, CDR2 SASEGT. This CDR3 region has 14 residues. V dropped 7 bases and J dropped 3 bases, with 15 bases sitting between them. The CDR3 DNA is TGTGCCAGCAAAATCGGGAACAGGGAAGAGACCCAGTACTTC. Protein sequence: CASKIGNREETQYF.

V usage is TRBV7-9 and J usage is TRBJ1-1, with unresolved D. This CDR3 spans 14 amino acids. V lost 2 bases and J 0 bases, leaving 7 bases between the germline ends. Germline CDR1 reads SEHNR; CDR2 reads FQNEAQ (reference sequence). Here the CDR3 reads CASSLRALNTEAFF. The CDR3 DNA is TGTGCCAGCAGCTTACGAGCTTTGAACACTGAAGCTTTCTTT.

The chain links TRBV7-9 to TRBJ2-7; 9 nucleotides align to TRBD1. V shed 1 base, J shed 3 bases, and the junction held 7 bases outside the gene matches. The CDR3 runs to 16 residues. Germline V CDR1 and CDR2: SEHNR, FQNEAQ (reference sequence). Written as DNA, the CDR3 is TGTGCCAGCAGCTTAGATGGGACAGGGATCAGCTACGAGCAGTACTTC. It is translated as CASSLDGTGISYEQYF.

The chain is built from TRBV5-8 and TRBJ1-5, with 10 bases that match TRBD1. The junction had 12 bases not matched to a gene; V was cut back by 3 bases and J by 0 bases. Germline V gives CDR1 SGHTS, CDR2 YDEGEE. The CDR3 is 19 amino acids. The DNA for the CDR3 is TGTGCCAGCAGCTCCCGCTGGACAGGGGGGGGGTATAGCAATCAGCCCCAGCATTTT. As protein: CASSSRWTGGGYSNQPQHF. Full variable domain (outside the CDR3, taken from reference TRBV5-8 and TRBJ1-5): EAGVTQSPTHLIKTRGQQATLRCSPISGHTSVYWYQQALGLGLQFLLWYDEGEERNRGNFPPRFSGRQFPNYSSELNVNALELEDSALYLCASSSRWTGGGYSNQPQHFGDGTRLSIL.

The V and J genes are TRBV4-3 and TRBJ1-2; 9 nucleotides align to TRBD1. Germline CDR1 LGHNA, CDR2 YSLEER. This CDR3 spans 17 amino acids. V was pared by 0 bases and J by 5 bases, with 10 bases of the junction left unmatched. As DNA, the CDR3 is TGCGCCAGCAGCCAAGATCAGGGACAGGGCCTTTCATATGGCTACACCTTC. Its protein product is CASSQDQGQGLSYGYTF.

This chain joins TRBV18 and TRBJ1-1; TRBD1 is a possible D gene (6 bases). Germline values: CDR1 KGHSH, CDR2 LQKENI. Trimming stripped 6 bases from V and 5 bases from J, with 16 bases between. The CDR3 contains 14 residues. The CDR3 region has the DNA TGTGCCAGCTCGCCAGAGAGGGGGGGGACTGAAGCTTTCTTT. It codes for CASSPERGGTEAFF.

The rearrangement links TRBV9 to TRBJ2-1, with a possible D match to TRBD2 (6 bases). Germline V gene sequence: CDR1 SGDLS, CDR2 YYNGEE. V was trimmed by 3 bases and J by 8 bases, leaving 24 bases between them. CDR3 size: 17 residues. In nucleotides, the CDR3 is TGTGCCAGCAGCGGGGGTGGCGGGACCGCAGCATTCGATGAGCAGTTCTTC. Translated: CASSGGGGTAAFDEQFF.

The chain joins TRBV9 to TRBJ2-5, with a weak D call TRBD1 (5 bases). The CDR3 has 15 residues. With 1 base removed from V and 0 bases from J, the gap between germline ends came to 10 bases. Germline V gene sequence: CDR1 SGDLS, CDR2 YYNGEE. In DNA, the CDR3 is TGTGCCAGCAGCGTAAGGGGATACTACCAAGAGACCCAGTACTTC. The encoded protein is CASSVRGYYQETQYF.

This chain connects TRBV7-2 to TRBJ2-7; 7 bases fit TRBD1. The CDR3 consists of 14 residues. Per the germline V gene, CDR1 is SGHTA and CDR2 is FQGNSA. The V segment lost 7 bases and the J segment 0 bases; nucleotides outside the gene matches: 6. CDR3 sequence reads: CASTADRSSYEQYF. CDR3 bases: TGTGCCAGCACCGCGGACAGGAGCTCCTACGAGCAGTACTTC.

The chain has TRBV7-9 and TRBJ1-2, with TRBD1 identical over 7 bases. J was trimmed by 1 base and V by 2 bases; bases with no gene match: 13. The germline gives CDR1 SEHNR, CDR2 FQNEAQ (reference sequence). The CDR3 loop spans 18 amino acids. In nucleotides, the CDR3 is TGTGCCAGCAGCTTACCCGGGACAGCCGAAACCTTTAACTATGGCTACACCTTC. The encoded protein is CASSLPGTAETFNYGYTF.

The rearrangement uses TRBV7-9 and TRBJ1-1; D gene ambiguous. The CDR3 has 17 amino acids. The germline V and J ends were trimmed by 4 bases and 1 base, with 19 bases remaining between them. Germline CDR1 is SEHNR and CDR2 is FQNEAQ (reference sequence). In DNA form, the CDR3 reads TGTGCCAGCAGCTCCCCGATTAGGACGGCGGGGAACACTGAAGCTTTCTTT. This encodes CASSSPIRTAGNTEAFF.

This clone has only one observation. The CDR3 bases are TGTGCCAGTAGTATGCAGAGCACAGATACGCAGTATTTT. It specifies CASSMQSTDTQYF. The gene calls are TRBV19 and TRBJ2-3; D not certain. Trimming removed 3 bases at V and 0 bases at J, with 4 bases between. CDR1 LNHDA and CDR2 SQIVND come from the germline V gene (reference sequence). CDR3 size: 13 residues.

The J gene is TRBJ2-7, the V gene TRBV23-1, with 9 positions matching TRBD1. TRBV23-1 is recorded as an ORF, its role being uncertain. J gave up 7 bases and V 4 bases, and 17 bases lay outside the gene matches. The CDR3 runs to 17 residues. The CDR3 DNA is TGCGCCAGCAGTCGGGAATTAAGGGGGACAGGGAAGGGGGAGCAGTACTTC. It encodes CASSRELRGTGKGEQYF.

The chain combines TRBV6-6 with TRBJ2-7; 8 nucleotides agree with TRBD1. The CDR3 spans 14 residues. V shed 5 bases and J 4 bases; nucleotides not matched to a gene: 7. Germline-derived CDR1 and CDR2 are MNHNY and SVGAGI (reference sequence). CDR3 DNA: TGTGCCAGCAGTCTCCGGGACAGGATGTACGAGCAGTACTTC. Encoded protein: CASSLRDRMYEQYF.

V is TRBV11-3 and J is TRBJ2-1; D is perhaps TRBD2 (5 bases). Looked up from germline, CDR1 is SGHNT and CDR2 is YENEEA. CDR3 length: 13 residues. Trimming cost V 8 bases and J 3 bases, with 11 bases left between them. CDR3 sequence reads: CASLAAGYNEQFF. CDR3 coding DNA: TGTGCCAGCCTTGCCGCGGGCTACAATGAGCAGTTCTTC.

V usage is TRBV29-1 and J usage is TRBJ1-4; D is undetermined. Germline CDR1 SQVTM, CDR2 ANQGSEA. The CDR3 covers 12 residues. The V end was cut by 4 bases, the J end by 6 bases, with 9 bases between. The CDR3 DNA sequence: TGCAGCGTTGCCGGGAGGGATGAAAAACTGTTTTTT. Encoded protein: CSVAGRDEKLFF.